These T cell receptor beta chains were read from a single sample in a study of cytomegalovirus exposure and HLA in healthy donors. Assay used: immunoSEQ multiplex PCR; TCRdb lists only in-frame clones, some missing. The data contain under 130,000 clones, over 80% of them seen just once; the ten biggest clones take up 6.9%. Material: PBMCs. These receptors all stem from a man younger than 45 in good health and CMV-seropositive. Each CDR3 is given with its conserved first and last residue. A D gene is named only where the DNA matches it firmly. Not all rows give a size; the values are once, few, many and, for expanded clones, a class.

TGTGCCAGCAGTGATGAAGGGGGCCGCTACGAGCAGTACTTC CASSDEGGRYEQYF TRBJ2-7 - TRBD1 TRBV25-1
TGTGCCAGTAGGACAGGCTCTGAGGAGCAGCCCCAGCATTTT CASRTGSEEQPQHF TRBJ1-5 - TRBD1 TRBV6-1
TGCGCCAGCAGGGCGGCTGTCGGCACTGAAGCTTTCTTT CASRAAVGTEAFF TRBJ1-1 - - TRBV5-1
TGTGCCAGCAGCTTAGCAGGGGGCACTGAAGCTTTCTTT CASSLAGGTEAFF TRBJ1-1 - TRBD1 TRBV11-2
TGCGCCAGCAGCAAAACAGGGGGCAGGGGAGATACGCAGTATTTT CASSKTGGRGDTQYF TRBJ2-3 - TRBD1 TRBV5-1
TGTGCCAGCAGCCAAGACGGACTAGCGGGGGGACCAGCGTACTTC CASSQDGLAGGPAYF TRBJ2-7 - TRBD2 TRBV4-2
TGCGCCAGCAGCTTAGACAGGGACTACGAGCAGTACTTC CASSLDRDYEQYF TRBJ2-7 - TRBD1 TRBV5-1
TGTGCCAGCAACGTAGGGACTACTCAAGAGACCCAGTACTTC CASNVGTTQETQYF TRBJ2-5 - TRBD2 TRBV28
TGTGCCAGCAGTTACTCGGGTAGCAGGGGCACAGATACGCAGTATTTT CASSYSGSRGTDTQYF TRBJ2-3 - - TRBV6-5
TGCGCCAGCAGCTTACAACCGGGACAGGGTAGCACAGATACGCAGTATTTT CASSLQPGQGSTDTQYF TRBJ2-3 - TRBD1 TRBV5-1
TGTGCCAGCAGCCAAGAAGGAGACAGGGGTAATTCACCCCTCCACTTT CASSQEGDRGNSPLHF TRBJ1-6 once TRBD1 TRBV4-2
TGTGCGCTAAGAAGTCAGGGGCCGACTGAAGCTTTCTTT CALRSQGPTEAFF TRBJ1-1 few - TRBV25-1
TGTGCCACCAGCTCTTTCCCGGGACAGGGGAACTATGGCTACACCTTC CATSSFPGQGNYGYTF TRBJ1-2 - TRBD1 TRBV15
TGTGCCAGCAGTGAAGGTCAGGGGGCGACTCAGCCCCAGCATTTT CASSEGQGATQPQHF TRBJ1-5 - TRBD1 TRBV2
TGTGCCAGCAGCCCAACCTTCCAGGGAGGAGGCTACACCTTC CASSPTFQGGGYTF TRBJ1-2 few - TRBV7-9
TGTGCCAGCTCACCATTACAGGGGAACTATGGCTACACCTTC CASSPLQGNYGYTF TRBJ1-2 - TRBD1 TRBV18
TGTGCCAGCACCTATGGGGACACGAATCAGCCCCAGCATTTT CASTYGDTNQPQHF TRBJ1-5 - - TRBV2
TGTGCTAGCAGCACCCGGACAGGTCGCGAGACCCAGTACTTC CASSTRTGRETQYF TRBJ2-5 few TRBD1 TRBV7-7
TGTGCCAGCAGTGACTCGGACAACAATGAGCAGTTCTTC CASSDSDNNEQFF TRBJ2-1 many - TRBV6-4
TGTGCCAGCAGTGACAGAGACTGGGGACAGGGGTTATATCAGCCCCAGCATTTT CASSDRDWGQGLYQPQHF TRBJ1-5 - TRBD1 TRBV6-4
TGTGCCAGCAGTTATGGGACAGTGCAGTACTTC CASSYGTVQYF TRBJ2-7 - TRBD1 TRBV6-5
TGTGCCAGCAGCTTAAAACCAGGGGGGTTCACAGATACGCAGTATTTT CASSLKPGGFTDTQYF TRBJ2-3 - - TRBV5-6
TGTGCCAGCAGTTCCTACCGCTCGCAGCCCCAGCATTTT CASSSYRSQPQHF TRBJ1-5 - - TRBV6-9
TGTGCCAGCAGTACAGGGCGAAAGCCTAATCAGCCCCAGCATTTT CASSTGRKPNQPQHF TRBJ1-5 - - TRBV28
TGTGCCAGCAGTTATACCTCAGGGGGCTACGAGCAGTACTTC CASSYTSGGYEQYF TRBJ2-7 - TRBD1 TRBV6-5
TGCGCCAGCAGCCGACAGGGCTCCTACGAGCAGTACTTC CASSRQGSYEQYF TRBJ2-7 - TRBD1 TRBV4-3
TGTGCCAGTAGACTACCGGGACAGGGCCGTCGGGGCTACACCTTC CASRLPGQGRRGYTF TRBJ1-2 - TRBD1 TRBV19
TGTGCCAGCAGCTTCGGACATCCCACTGAAGCTTTCTTT CASSFGHPTEAFF TRBJ1-1 few - TRBV11-2